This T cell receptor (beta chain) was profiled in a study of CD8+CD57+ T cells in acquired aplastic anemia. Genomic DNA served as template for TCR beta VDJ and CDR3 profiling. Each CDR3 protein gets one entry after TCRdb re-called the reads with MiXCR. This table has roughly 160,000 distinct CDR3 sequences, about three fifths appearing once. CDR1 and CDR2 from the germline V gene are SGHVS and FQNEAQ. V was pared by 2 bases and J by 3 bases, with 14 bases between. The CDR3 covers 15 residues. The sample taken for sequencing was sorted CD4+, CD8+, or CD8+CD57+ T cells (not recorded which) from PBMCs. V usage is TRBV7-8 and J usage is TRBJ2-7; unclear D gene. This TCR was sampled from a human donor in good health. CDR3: CASSLSSSSLYEQYF. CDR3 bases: TGTGCCAGCAGCTTATCCTCCAGTTCCCTCTACGAGCAGTACTTC.